These 14 T cell receptor beta chains were all obtained from the same sample, sequenced in a study of patients and donors after allogeneic stem cell transplantation. TCRdb called the RT-PCR reads again in MiXCR, with one record for every CDR3 protein. The table lists 9,000 or so distinct CDR3 sequences, roughly 4% of them singletons. Sequencing was performed on blood, either unsorted or a sorted T cell fraction (not recorded which). These receptors were collected from a human donor who was either an allogeneic HSCT recipient or a stem cell or donor lymphocyte infusion donor (not recorded which). It is not recorded whose cells these are; they may come from a transplant donor.

This clonotype was seen repeatedly, ten times or more. This chain uses TRBV7-9 with TRBJ2-1; D is perhaps TRBD1 or TRBD2 (5 bases each). V lost 7 bases, J lost 2 bases, and 18 bases lay in between. In germline, CDR1 is SEHNR, CDR2 FQNEAQ (reference sequence). CDR3 size: 16 residues. In DNA, the CDR3 is TGTGCCAGCACCGGGACGGAGCGGAGACCCTACAATGAGCAGTTCTTC. Translating gives CASTGTERRPYNEQFF.

This clonotype showed up many times. This rearrangement joins TRBV5-1 to TRBJ2-5, with TRBD1 matching over 7 bases. Germline V lookup: CDR1 SGHRS, CDR2 YFSETQ. The V segment lost 3 bases and the J segment 1 base; nucleotides outside the gene matches: 6. The CDR3 has 15 residues. The CDR3 DNA sequence: TGCGCCAGCAGCTACCGAGACAGGGTCCAAGAGACCCAGTACTTC. Protein: CASSYRDRVQETQYF.

This clonotype was recorded many times. V gene TRBV28 combines with J gene TRBJ2-1, with 8 positions matching TRBD2. This CDR3 spans 15 amino acids. The ends lost 6 bases at V and 10 bases at J; junction bases unmatched: 14. CDR1 is MDHEN and CDR2 is SYDVKM in the germline V gene. The CDR3 DNA follows: TGTGCCAGCAGCGACCCGGGACTAGGGCCTCGAGAGCAGTTCTTC. Translation gives CASSDPGLGPREQFF.

At least ten counts were recorded for this clonotype. V gene TRBV20-1 combines with J gene TRBJ2-3; no firm D call. V was cut by 0 bases and J by 6 bases, with 16 bases left in between. This CDR3 is 15 amino acids long. Germline lookup yields CDR1 DFQATT and CDR2 SNEGSKA (reference sequence). CDR3 sequence reads: CSARDSRILTDTQYF. DNA of the CDR3: TGCAGTGCTAGAGATAGCAGGATCCTTACGGATACGCAGTATTTT.

This clonotype was detected many times. The chain has TRBV7-3 and TRBJ2-2; TRBD2 agrees at 7 bases. This CDR3 comprises 16 residues. Germline assignment: CDR1 SGHTA and CDR2 FQGTGA. J gave up 6 bases and V 0 bases, and 7 bases lay outside the gene matches. This CDR3 reads CASSLTSGLGPGELFF. The CDR3 DNA sequence: TGTGCCAGCAGCTTAACGAGTGGACTAGGTCCCGGGGAGCTGTTTTTT.

This clonotype was observed at least ten times. CDR3 coding DNA: TGTGCCAGCAGCTCCCGCGGACAGTACACCGGGGAGCTGTTTTTT. Translation: CASSSRGQYTGELFF. The chain couples TRBV7-2 to TRBJ2-2; a weak D match, TRBD1 (6 bases). Germline V gene sequence: CDR1 SGHTA, CDR2 FQGNSA. V was shortened by 4 bases and J by 3 bases, with 12 bases between the two germline ends. The CDR3 covers 15 residues.

This clonotype was counted at least ten times. This rearrangement joins TRBV29-1 to TRBJ2-4, with 8 bases identical to TRBD1. Per the germline V gene, CDR1 is SQVTM and CDR2 is ANQGSEA. Germline trimming cut 4 bases from V and 1 base from J; bases unmatched to any gene: 0. The CDR3 sequence is 13 residues long. The CDR3 sequence: CSVGDRAKNIQYF. Here the CDR3 DNA reads TGCAGCGTTGGGGACAGGGCCAAAAACATTCAGTACTTC.

The rearrangement links TRBV7-9 to TRBJ2-1; 8 bases agree with TRBD2. The CDR3 covers 16 residues. The V gene's germline CDR1 is SEHNR and CDR2 FQNEAQ (reference sequence). Losses at the gene ends were 2 bases for V and 0 bases for J; bases not matched to a gene: 3. The CDR3 loop reads CASSLIGTSSYNEQFF. The CDR3 nucleotides are TGTGCCAGCAGCTTAATCGGGACTAGCTCCTACAATGAGCAGTTCTTC.

Judged by abundance, this clonotype is medium-sized. The chain is built from TRBV4-3 and TRBJ1-1, with unresolved D. Between the trimmed V and J ends, which lost 0 bases and 4 bases, there was a span of 15 bases. Germline CDR1 reads LGHNA; CDR2 reads YSLEER. The CDR3 is 16 residues long. As DNA, the CDR3 is TGCGCCAGCAGCCAAGATCCCCTGGGAGGGCTCACTGAAGCTTTCTTT. Amino acid sequence: CASSQDPLGGLTEAFF.

This clonotype was seen repeatedly, ten times or more. The chain joins TRBV6-2 or TRBV6-3 to TRBJ2-1; maybe TRBD1 (5 bases). Germline assignment: CDR1 MNHEY and CDR2 SVGEGT. The CDR3 contains 14 residues. Trimming removed 7 bases at V and 5 bases at J, with 15 bases between. The CDR3 region has the DNA TGTGCCAGCACCCCCCCGCAGGGCGACAATGAGCAGTTCTTC. Its translation is CASTPPQGDNEQFF.

This clonotype was detected ten times or more. The genes are TRBV7-9 and TRBJ1-2; tentatively, D is TRBD1 (6 bases). CDR3 length: 17 residues. V was cut by 5 bases and J by 4 bases, with 23 bases left in between. CDR1 is SEHNR, CDR2 FQNEAQ, per germline (reference sequence). CDR3 DNA sequence: TGTGCCAGCAGCCCGATCTGGCGACAGGCAGGCCCCTATGGCTACACCTTC. It specifies CASSPIWRQAGPYGYTF.

This clonotype has a count of ten or more. The chain couples TRBV15 to TRBJ2-4; TRBD1 is a possible D gene (6 bases). Germline V lookup: CDR1 LNHNV, CDR2 YYDKDF (reference sequence). This CDR3 is built from 13 residues. The V end lost 3 bases, the J end lost 8 bases, and 11 bases lay between the germline ends. CDR3: CATSSPRGHIQYF. CDR3 nucleotide sequence: TGTGCCACCAGCAGCCCCAGGGGACACATTCAGTACTTC.

Details on this clonotype: This likely comes from a read error, as the CDR3 has no conserved phenylalanine or tryptophan at its end. The chain links TRBV5-1 to TRBJ2-1, with 10 bases aligning to TRBD1. Germline CDR1 is SGHRS and CDR2 is YFSETQ. The junction had 7 bases not matched to a gene; V was cut back by 1 base and J by 6 bases. This CDR3 contains 16 residues. The CDR3 DNA follows: TGCGCCAGCAGCTTGCAGGGGACAGGGGCTGGCAATGAGCAGTTCTCT. Protein: CASSLQGTGAGNEQFS.

This clonotype has ten or more counts. This chain links TRBV28 with TRBJ2-3; D ambiguous. The CDR3 has 15 residues. Trimming shortened V by 3 bases and J by 4 bases, and 14 bases separated the two germline ends. In germline, CDR1 is MDHEN, CDR2 SYDVKM. CDR3 DNA: TGTGCCAGCAGTTTCCTGGGCCCTGTCCCAGATACGCAGTATTTT. Encoded protein: CASSFLGPVPDTQYF.